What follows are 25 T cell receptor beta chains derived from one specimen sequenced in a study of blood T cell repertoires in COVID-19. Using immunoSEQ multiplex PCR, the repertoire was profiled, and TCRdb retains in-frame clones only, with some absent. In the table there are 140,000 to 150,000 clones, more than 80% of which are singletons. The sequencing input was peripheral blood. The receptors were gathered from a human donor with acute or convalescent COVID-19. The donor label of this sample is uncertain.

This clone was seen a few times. CDR3 loop: CASSHSARQGVYNEQFF. In nucleotides, the CDR3 is TGTGCCAGCAGCCATTCAGCCCGACAGGGGGTTTACAATGAGCAGTTCTTC. The chain employs TRBV5-6 and TRBJ2-1, with 9 bases aligning to TRBD1. From germline, CDR1 is SGHDT and CDR2 YYEEEE. V lost 4 bases and J lost 4; bases outside the gene matches: 12. The CDR3 runs to 17 residues. The variable domain in full, with the rest retrieved from reference TRBV5-6 and TRBJ2-1, is DAGVTQSPTHLIKTRGQQVTLRCSPKSGHDTVSWYQQALGQGPQFIFQYYEEEERQRGNFPDRFSGHQFPNYSSELNVNALLLGDSALYLCASSHSARQGVYNEQFFGPGTRLTVL.

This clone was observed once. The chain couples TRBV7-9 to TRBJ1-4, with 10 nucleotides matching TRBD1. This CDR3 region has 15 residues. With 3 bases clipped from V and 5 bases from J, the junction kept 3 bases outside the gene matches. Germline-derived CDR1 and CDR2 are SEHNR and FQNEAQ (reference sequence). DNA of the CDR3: TGTGCCAGCAGCTTCCAGGGACAGGGGAATGAAAAACTGTTTTTT. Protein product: CASSFQGQGNEKLFF.

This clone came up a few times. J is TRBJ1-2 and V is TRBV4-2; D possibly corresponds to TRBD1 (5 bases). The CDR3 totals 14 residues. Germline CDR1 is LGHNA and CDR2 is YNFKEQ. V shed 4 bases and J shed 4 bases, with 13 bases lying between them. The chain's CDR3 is CASSPWGDGYGYTF. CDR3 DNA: TGTGCCAGCAGCCCGTGGGGCGACGGCTATGGCTACACCTTC.

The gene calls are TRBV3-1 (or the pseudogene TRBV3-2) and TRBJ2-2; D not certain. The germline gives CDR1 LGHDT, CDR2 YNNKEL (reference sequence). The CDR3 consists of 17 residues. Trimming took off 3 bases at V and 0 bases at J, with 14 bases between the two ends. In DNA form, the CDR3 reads TGTGCCAGCAGCCACAGGCAGTTTGTCGCGAACACCGGGGAGCTGTTTTTT. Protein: CASSHRQFVANTGELFF.

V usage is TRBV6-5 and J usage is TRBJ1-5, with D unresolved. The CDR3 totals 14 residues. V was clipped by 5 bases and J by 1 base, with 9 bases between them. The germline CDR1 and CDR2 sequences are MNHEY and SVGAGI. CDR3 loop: CASSITRSNQPQHF. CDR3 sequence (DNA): TGTGCCAGCAGTATTACGCGGAGCAATCAGCCCCAGCATTTT.

CDR3 sequence reads: CASSQDGRISTDTQYF. The CDR3 nucleotides are TGTGCCAGCAGCCAAGATGGGCGTATTAGCACAGATACGCAGTATTTT. This sequence joins TRBV3-1 (or the pseudogene TRBV3-2) and TRBJ2-3; D is undetermined. The CDR3 runs to 16 residues. V was cut by 0 bases and J by 0 bases, with 10 bases left in between. Per germline, CDR1 LGHDT and CDR2 YNNKEL (reference sequence).

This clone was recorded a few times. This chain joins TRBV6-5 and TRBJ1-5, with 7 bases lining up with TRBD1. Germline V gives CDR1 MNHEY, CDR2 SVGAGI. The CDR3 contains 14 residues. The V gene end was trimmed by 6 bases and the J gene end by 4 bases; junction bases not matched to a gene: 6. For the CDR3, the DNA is TGTGCCAGCAGACAAAACAGGGGAAATCAGCCCCAGCATTTT. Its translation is CASRQNRGNQPQHF.

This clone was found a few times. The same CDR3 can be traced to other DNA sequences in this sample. CDR3 DNA: TGTGCCAGCCGGAGGGGCGGACAAGAGACCCAGTACTTC. Its protein product is CASRRGGQETQYF. The genes are TRBV6-5 and TRBJ2-5, with D possibly matching TRBD2 (6 bases). Trimming took off 8 bases at V and 2 bases at J, with 12 bases between the two ends. The germline V gene has CDR1 MNHEY and CDR2 SVGAGI. The CDR3 is 13 residues long.

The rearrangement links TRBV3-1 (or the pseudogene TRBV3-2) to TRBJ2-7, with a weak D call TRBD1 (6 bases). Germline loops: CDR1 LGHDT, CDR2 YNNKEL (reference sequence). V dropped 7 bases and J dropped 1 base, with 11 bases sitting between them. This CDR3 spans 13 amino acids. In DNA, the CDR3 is TGTGCCAGCACCCAGGGGCAGTCCTACGAGCAGTACTTC. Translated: CASTQGQSYEQYF.

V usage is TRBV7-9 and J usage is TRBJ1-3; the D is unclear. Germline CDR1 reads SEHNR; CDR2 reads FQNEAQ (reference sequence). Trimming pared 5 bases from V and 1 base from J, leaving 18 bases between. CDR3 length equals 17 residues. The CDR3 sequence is CASSRGAGTPSGNTIYF. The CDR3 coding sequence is TGTGCCAGCAGCCGCGGAGCGGGCACTCCTTCTGGAAACACCATATATTTT.

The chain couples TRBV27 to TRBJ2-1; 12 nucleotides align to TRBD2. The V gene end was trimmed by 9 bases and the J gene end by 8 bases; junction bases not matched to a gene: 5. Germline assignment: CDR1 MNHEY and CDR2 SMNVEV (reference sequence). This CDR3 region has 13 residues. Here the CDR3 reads CASSSGGAYEQFF. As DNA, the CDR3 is TGTGCCAGTTCTAGCGGGGGGGCCTATGAGCAGTTCTTC.

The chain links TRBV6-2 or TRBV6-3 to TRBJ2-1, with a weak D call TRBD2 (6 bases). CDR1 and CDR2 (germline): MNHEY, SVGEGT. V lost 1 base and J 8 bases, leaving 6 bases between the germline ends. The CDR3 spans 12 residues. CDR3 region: CASSYLADEQFF. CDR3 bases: TGTGCCAGCAGTTACTTAGCGGATGAGCAGTTCTTC.

CDR3 sequence reads: CASSVGDRANSPLHF. CDR3 DNA sequence: TGTGCCAGCAGCGTGGGGGACAGGGCAAATTCACCCCTCCACTTT. The V gene is TRBV9, the J gene TRBJ1-6, with 9 bases identical to TRBD1. Germline CDR1 and CDR2: SGDLS and YYNGEE. V gave up 2 bases and J gave up 7 bases; unmatched junction bases: 4. The CDR3 extends over 15 amino acids. Together with reference TRBV9 and TRBJ1-6, the CDR3 gives the full variable domain: DSGVTQTPKHLITATGQRVTLRCSPRSGDLSVYWYQQSLDQGLQFLIQYYNGEERAKGNILERFSAQQFPDLHSELNLSSLELGDSALYFCASSVGDRANSPLHFGNGTRLTVT.

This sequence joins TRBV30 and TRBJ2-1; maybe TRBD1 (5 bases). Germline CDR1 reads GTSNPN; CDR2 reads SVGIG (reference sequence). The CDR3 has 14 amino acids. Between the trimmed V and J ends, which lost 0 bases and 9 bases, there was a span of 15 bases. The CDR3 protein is CAWSVLGAQGEQFF. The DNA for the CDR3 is TGTGCCTGGAGTGTATTAGGGGCCCAGGGTGAGCAGTTCTTC.

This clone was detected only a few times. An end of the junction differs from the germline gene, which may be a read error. CDR3: CASSPGLVKYSEQFF. DNA of the CDR3: TGTGCCAGCAGCCCTGGACTAGTAAAATACAGTGAGCAGTTCTTC. V usage is TRBV3-1 (or the pseudogene TRBV3-2) and J usage is TRBJ2-1; 7 bases map to TRBD2. In germline, CDR1 is LGHDT, CDR2 YNNKEL (reference sequence). This CDR3 spans 15 amino acids.

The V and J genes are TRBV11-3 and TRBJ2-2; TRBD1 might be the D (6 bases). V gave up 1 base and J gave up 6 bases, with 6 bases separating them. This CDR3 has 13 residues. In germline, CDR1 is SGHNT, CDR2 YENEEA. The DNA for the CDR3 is TGTGCCAGCAGCTTAGGGACAGCCGGGGAGCTGTTTTTT. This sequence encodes CASSLGTAGELFF.

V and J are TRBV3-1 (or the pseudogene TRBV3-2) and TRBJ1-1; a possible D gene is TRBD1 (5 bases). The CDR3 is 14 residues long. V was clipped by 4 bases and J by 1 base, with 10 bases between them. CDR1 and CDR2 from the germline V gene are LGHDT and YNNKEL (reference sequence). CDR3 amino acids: CASSPTGGNTEAFF. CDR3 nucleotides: TGTGCCAGCAGCCCCACCGGGGGGAACACTGAAGCTTTCTTT.

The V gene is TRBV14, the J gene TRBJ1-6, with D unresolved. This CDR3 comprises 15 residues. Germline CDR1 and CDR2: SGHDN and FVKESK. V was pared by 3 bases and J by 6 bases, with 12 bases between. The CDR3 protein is CASSHRETGNSPLHF. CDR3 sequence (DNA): TGTGCCAGCAGCCATCGGGAGACGGGTAATTCACCCCTCCACTTT. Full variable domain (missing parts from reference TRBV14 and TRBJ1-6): EAGVTQFPSHSVIEKGQTVTLRCDPISGHDNLYWYRRVMGKEIKFLLHFVKESKQDESGMPNNRFLAERTGGTYSTLKVQPAELEDSGVYFCASSHRETGNSPLHFGNGTRLTVT.

In nucleotides, the CDR3 is TGTGCCAGCAGCTTAGGGCCTGGGCGCAATGAGCAGTTCTTC. It is translated as CASSLGPGRNEQFF. V is TRBV7-9 and J is TRBJ2-1; D uncertain. Trimming removed 1 base at V and 6 bases at J, with 10 bases between. The CDR3 is 14 residues long. Germline values: CDR1 SEHNR, CDR2 FQNEAQ (reference sequence).

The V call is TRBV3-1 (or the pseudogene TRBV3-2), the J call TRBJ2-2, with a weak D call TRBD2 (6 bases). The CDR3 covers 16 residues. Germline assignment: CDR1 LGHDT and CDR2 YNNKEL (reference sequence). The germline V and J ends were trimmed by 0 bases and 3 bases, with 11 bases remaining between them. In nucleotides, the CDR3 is TGTGCCAGCAGCCAAGAGGATAGCGGAGACACCGGGGAGCTGTTTTTT. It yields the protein CASSQEDSGDTGELFF.

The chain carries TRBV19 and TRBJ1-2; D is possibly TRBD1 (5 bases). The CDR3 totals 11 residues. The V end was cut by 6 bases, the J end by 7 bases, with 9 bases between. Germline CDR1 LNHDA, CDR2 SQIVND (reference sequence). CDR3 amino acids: CASRLGGGYTF. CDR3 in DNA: TGTGCCAGTAGGCTCGGGGGTGGCTACACCTTC.

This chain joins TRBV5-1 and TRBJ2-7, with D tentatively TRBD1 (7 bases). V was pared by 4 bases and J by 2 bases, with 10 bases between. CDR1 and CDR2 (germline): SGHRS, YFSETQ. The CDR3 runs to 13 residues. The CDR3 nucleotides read TGCGCCAGCAGCGCGGGACAGACCTACGAGCAGTACTTC. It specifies CASSAGQTYEQYF. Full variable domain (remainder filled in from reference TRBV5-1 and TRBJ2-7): KAGVTQTPRYLIKTRGQQVTLSCSPISGHRSVSWYQQTPGQGLQFLFEYFSETQRNKGNFPGRFSGRQFSNSRSEMNVSTLELGDSALYLCASSAGQTYEQYFGPGTRLTVT.

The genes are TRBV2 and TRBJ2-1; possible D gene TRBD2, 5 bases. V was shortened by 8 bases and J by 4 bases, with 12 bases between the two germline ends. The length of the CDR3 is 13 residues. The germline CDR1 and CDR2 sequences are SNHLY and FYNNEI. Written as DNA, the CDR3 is TGTGCCAGCGCCGGGGAAGGTTACAATGAGCAGTTCTTC. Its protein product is CASAGEGYNEQFF.

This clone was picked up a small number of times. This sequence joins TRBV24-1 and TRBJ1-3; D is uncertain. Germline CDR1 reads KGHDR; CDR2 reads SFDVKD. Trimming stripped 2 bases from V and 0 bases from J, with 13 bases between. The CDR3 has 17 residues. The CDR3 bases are TGTGCCACCAGTGATTCGCACAGCCCGTACTCTGGAAACACCATATATTTT. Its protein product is CATSDSHSPYSGNTIYF.

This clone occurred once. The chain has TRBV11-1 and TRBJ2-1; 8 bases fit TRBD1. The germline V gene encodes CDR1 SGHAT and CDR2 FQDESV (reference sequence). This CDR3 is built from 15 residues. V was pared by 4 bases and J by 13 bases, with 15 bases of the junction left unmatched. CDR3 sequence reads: CASSSRTEGQGGQFF. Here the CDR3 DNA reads TGTGCCAGCAGCTCCAGGACGGAAGGACAGGGCGGTCAGTTCTTC.